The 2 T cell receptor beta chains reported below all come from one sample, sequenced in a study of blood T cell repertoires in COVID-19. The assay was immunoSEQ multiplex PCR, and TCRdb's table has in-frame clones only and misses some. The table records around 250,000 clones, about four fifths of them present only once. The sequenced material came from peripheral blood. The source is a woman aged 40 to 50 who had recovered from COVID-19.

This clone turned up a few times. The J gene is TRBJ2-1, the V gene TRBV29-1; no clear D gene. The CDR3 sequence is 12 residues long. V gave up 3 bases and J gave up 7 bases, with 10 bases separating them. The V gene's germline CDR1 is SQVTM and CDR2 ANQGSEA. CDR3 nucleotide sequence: TGCAGCGTTGAGCAAGTGAGGAATGAGCAGTTCTTC. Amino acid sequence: CSVEQVRNEQFF.

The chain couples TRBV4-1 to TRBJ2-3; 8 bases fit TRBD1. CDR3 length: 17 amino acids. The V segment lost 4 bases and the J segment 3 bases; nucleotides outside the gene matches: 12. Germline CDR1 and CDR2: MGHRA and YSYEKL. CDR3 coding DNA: TGCGCCAGCAGCCCTCTTGCCGGGACAGGAGGGACAGATACGCAGTATTTT. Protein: CASSPLAGTGGTDTQYF.